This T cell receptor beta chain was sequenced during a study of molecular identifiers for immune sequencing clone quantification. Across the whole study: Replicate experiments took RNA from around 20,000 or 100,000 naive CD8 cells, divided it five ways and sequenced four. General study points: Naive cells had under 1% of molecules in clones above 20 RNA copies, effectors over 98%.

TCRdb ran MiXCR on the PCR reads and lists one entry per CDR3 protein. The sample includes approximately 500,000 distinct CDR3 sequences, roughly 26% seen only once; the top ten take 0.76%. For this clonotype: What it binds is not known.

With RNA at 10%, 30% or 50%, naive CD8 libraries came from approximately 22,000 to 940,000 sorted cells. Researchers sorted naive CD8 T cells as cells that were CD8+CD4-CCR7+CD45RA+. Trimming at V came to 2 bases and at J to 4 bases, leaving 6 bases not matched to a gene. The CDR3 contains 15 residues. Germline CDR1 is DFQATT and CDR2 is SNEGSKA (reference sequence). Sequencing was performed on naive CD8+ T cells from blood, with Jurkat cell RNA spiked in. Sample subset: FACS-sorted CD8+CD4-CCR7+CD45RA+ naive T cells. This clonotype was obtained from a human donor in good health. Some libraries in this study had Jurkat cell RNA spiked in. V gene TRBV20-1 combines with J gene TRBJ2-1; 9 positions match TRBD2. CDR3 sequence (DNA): TGCAGTGCTAGAAAGCTAGCGGGACAATACAATGAGCAGTTCTTC. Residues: CSARKLAGQYNEQFF.